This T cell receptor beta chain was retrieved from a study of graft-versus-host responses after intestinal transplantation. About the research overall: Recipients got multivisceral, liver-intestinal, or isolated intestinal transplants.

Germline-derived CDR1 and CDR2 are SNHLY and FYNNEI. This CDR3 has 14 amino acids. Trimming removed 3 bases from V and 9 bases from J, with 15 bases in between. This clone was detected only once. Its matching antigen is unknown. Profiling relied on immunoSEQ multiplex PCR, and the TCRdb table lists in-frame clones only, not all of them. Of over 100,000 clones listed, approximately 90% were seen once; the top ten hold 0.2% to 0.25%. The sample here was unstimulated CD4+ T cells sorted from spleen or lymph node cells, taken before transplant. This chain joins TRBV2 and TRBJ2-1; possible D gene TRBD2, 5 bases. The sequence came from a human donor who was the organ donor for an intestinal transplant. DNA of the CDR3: TGTGCCAGCAGTGAGGGGAGTTCTCCTAGTGAGCAGTTCTTC. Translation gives CASSEGSSPSEQFF.